This T cell receptor (beta chain) was recorded in a study of OX40 agonist ivuxolimab in advanced cancers. Notes on the research overall: The costimulatory receptor OX40 (CD134) was targeted by ivuxolimab, a fully human IgG2 agonistic monoclonal antibody. Of the approximately 54 dose-escalation patients, hepatocellular carcinoma was present in approximately 20, melanoma in around 15, renal cell carcinoma in 9 and head and neck cancer in 9. Partial responses occurred in three dose-escalation patients, of whom one had hepatocellular carcinoma and two had cutaneous melanoma. The paper describes the monotherapy dose-escalation part (N of about 52 patients) of the phase I trial of ivuxolimab. Patients were allowed to have had prior anti-PD-1, anti-PD-L1 or anti-CTLA-4 therapy, and around 37% of the dose-escalation patients had previously received checkpoint inhibitors. Intravenous ivuxolimab was administered to patients every 2 weeks at six dose levels: 0.01, 0.1, 0.3, 1.5, 3 and 10 mg/kg. Peripheral TCRbeta sequencing was intended to test whether TCR sequence diversity was altered and clonal T-cell expansion was caused by ivuxolimab. A male proportion of approximately 83% and a mean age of approximately 60 years, ranging from 23 to 79, were recorded for the dose-escalation cohort. Overall study outcomes, separate from this receptor: On average, CD8+ T cells showed more expanded clones than CD4+ T cells after ivuxolimab. The antigen specificity of the peripheral T cells that underwent clonal expansion was not determined. Low levels of normalized T-cell clonal expansion were also seen in some patients who did not respond. In partial responders in the 0.1-3.0 mg/kg groups, normalized peripheral clonal expansion was found to be among the lowest, especially among CD8+ T cells. Clonal expansion of both CD4+ and CD8+ blood T cells was observed from baseline to week 6 at doses 0.1 to 3.0 mg/kg.

The trial excluded patients who had a history of autoimmune disease or were on systemic immunosuppression. Peripheral blood for TCR sequencing was drawn from every dose cohort at baseline, at cycle 4 day 1 and at cycle 7 day 1. Samples were obtained from an open-label, multicenter, first-in-human phase I dose-escalation trial of ivuxolimab. The trial enrolled adults with locally advanced or metastatic head and neck squamous cell, hepatocellular, melanoma or renal cell carcinoma. Before TCR sequencing, CD4+ T cells and CD8+ T cells from peripheral blood were sorted into separate populations. Details on this clone: It lacks a known antigen. No much larger clonotype is one base removed from it; base qualities were not supplied.

Genomic DNA was extracted from sorted cells for sequencing of the TCRbeta CDR3 region. TCRbeta CDR3 regions were sequenced using the immunoSEQ Assay. The source is immuneACCESS, and TCRdb retained only in-frame sequences with V and J called. Part of the clones is not carried over; for the studies checked, unresolved V genes explain less than half of this, and the remainder is unexplained. Here the sample has 90,000 to 120,000 clones; approximately 90% occur a single time. About 0.31% of the sample is held by the ten biggest clonotypes. Spanning cysteine to phenylalanine, the CDR3 consists of 14 amino acids. CDR3 DNA only is kept here, 42 bases in frame from base 1. CDR1 SGHVS and CDR2 FNYEAQ are derived from the germline V gene. The germline ends are 9 bases apart after V is trimmed by 5 bases and J by 1 base.

The sequence links TRBV7-6 to TRBJ1-3; the D gene identity is not certain. This specimen consisted of CD4+ or CD8+ T cells sorted from blood, obtained in a trial of the OX40 agonist ivuxolimab. This clonotype was obtained from an adult with an advanced solid tumor such as melanoma, head and neck, liver or kidney cancer. The DNA sequence follows: TGTGCCAGCAGCGCCGGGTCTTCTGGAAACACCATATATTTT. Its protein reads: CASSAGSSGNTIYF. With the portions outside the CDR3 filled from the reference TRBV7-6 and TRBJ1-3 genes, the complete variable region becomes GAGVSQSPRYKVTKRGQDVALRCDPISGHVSLYWYRQALGQGPEFLTYFNYEAQQDKSGLPNDRFSAERPEGSISTLTIQRTEQRDSAMYRCASSAGSSGNTIYFGEGSWLTVV.